This T cell receptor (beta chain) was observed in a study of Ad26.COV2.S vaccination and SARS-CoV-2 variants. Regarding the study as a whole: Responses of T cells in total may have been underestimated by the TCR breadth and depth analyses.

The length of the CDR3 is 12 residues. V was shortened by 3 bases and J by 0 bases, with 5 bases between the two germline ends. Germline CDR1 GTSNPN, CDR2 SVGIG (reference sequence). Treatment described: around 19 received Ad26.COV2.S at low or high dose, single or two shots; about 5 received placebo; per-sample allocation not given. Sampling took place 63 days after the first vaccine or placebo injection. As regards this clone: Its antigen is unidentified.

Only in-frame clones appear in the TCRdb table, and some are missing; sequencing was by immunoSEQ multiplex PCR. This table has about 350,000 clones, about nine tenths appearing once. Sequenced here: peripheral blood, sampled in a trial of Ad26.COV2.S vaccine versus placebo. This chain joins TRBV30 and TRBJ1-1; D gene ambiguous. This clonotype was sampled from a person aged 18 to 65 who received the Ad26.COV2.S COVID-19 vaccine or a placebo. The CDR3 region has the DNA TGTGCCTGGAGGATCATGAACACTGAAGCTTTCTTT. Its protein is CAWRIMNTEAFF.